This T cell receptor (beta chain) was sequenced in a study of T cells in Graves' hyperthyroidism and ophthalmopathy. Disease duration was under 3 months in the ophthalmopathy patients, who also had a Clinical Activity Score of at least 3 and a NOSPECS grade of at least 4. Amplified regions were TCR beta CDR3 sequences from RNA transcripts. An initial round of RT-PCR targeting the TCR CDR3 relied on the HTBI primer set. One entry per CDR3 protein results from TCRdb running MiXCR on the multiplex PCR reads. The data show approximately 400,000 distinct CDR3 sequences, over 13% seen once. Germline V gene sequence: CDR1 MNHEY, CDR2 SVGEGT. The CDR3 runs 14 residues. Worth noting for this clonotype: Since a much larger clone is just one base distant, this may be a read error.

The J gene is TRBJ1-1, the V gene TRBV6-2 or TRBV6-3, with D unclear. This clonotype was sampled from a man between 45 and 60 years old with Graves' ophthalmopathy. Material: blood. The CDR3 sequence is CASSRRRMNTEALF. The DNA of the CDR3 is TGTGCCAGCAGTCGACGGAGGATGAACACTGAAGCTCTCTTT.